Below, 28 T cell receptor beta chains from the same sample are listed, as sequenced in a study of identical twins. TCRdb independently ran MiXCR on the 5' RACE reads; one entry per CDR3 protein. Among fewer than 250,000 distinct CDR3 sequences listed, roughly a tenth were seen once. Source material: memory (CD45RO+) T cells sorted from blood. These receptors were taken from a woman aged 18-35 years in good health.

This clonotype was recorded many times. CDR3 residues: CSAVPRTGGNTGELFF. CDR3 nucleotide sequence: TGCAGTGCTGTACCCCGGACAGGAGGCAACACCGGGGAGCTGTTTTTT. The gene calls are TRBV20-1 and TRBJ2-2; 7 bases are shared with TRBD1. The CDR3 has 16 amino acids. Germline V CDR1 and CDR2: DFQATT, SNEGSKA (reference sequence). J lost 2 bases, V lost 5 bases, and 11 bases had no gene match.

This clonotype appeared many times. The chain carries TRBV5-5 and TRBJ1-3, with TRBD1 matching 8 bases. CDR1 is SGHKS, CDR2 YYEKEE, per germline (reference sequence). V trimming: 4 bases; J trimming: 2 bases; junction bases outside the gene matches: 2. The CDR3 extends over 14 amino acids. For the CDR3, the DNA is TGTGCCAGCAGCCGGACAGGGCCTGGAAACACCATATATTTT. Residues: CASSRTGPGNTIYF.

This clonotype was recorded a few times. The rearrangement joins TRBV25-1 to TRBJ1-5; D not resolved. Trimming left V 1 base short and J 7 bases short, with 17 bases between. The CDR3 sequence is 16 residues long. The germline V gene has CDR1 MGHDK and CDR2 SYGVNS. The CDR3 DNA sequence: TGTGCCAGCAGTGAATCGGGTTCTGGGGAAACACAGCCCCAGCATTTT. Amino acid sequence: CASSESGSGETQPQHF. The variable domain in full, with the rest retrieved from reference TRBV25-1 and TRBJ1-5, is EADIYQTPRYLVIGTGKKITLECSQTMGHDKMYWYQQDPGMELHLIHYSYGVNSTEKGDLSSESTVSRIRTEHFPLTLESARPSHTSQYLCASSESGSGETQPQHFGDGTRLSIL.

The sample holds a few counts of this clonotype. The chain's CDR3 is CASRPTGRGDEKLFF. The CDR3 DNA reads TGTGCCAGCAGACCCACCGGGCGCGGCGATGAAAAACTGTTTTTT. The chain has TRBV27 and TRBJ1-4; D call uncertain. From germline, CDR1 is MNHEY and CDR2 SMNVEV (reference sequence). With 6 bases removed from V and 6 bases from J, the gap between germline ends came to 17 bases. The CDR3 is made up of 15 amino acids.

This clonotype appeared a few times. V and J are TRBV20-1 and TRBJ2-5; 7 bases align to TRBD1. V shed 6 bases, J shed 4 bases, and the junction held 8 bases outside the gene matches. The CDR3 totals 13 residues. Germline V lookup: CDR1 DFQATT, CDR2 SNEGSKA (reference sequence). CDR3 residues: CSAFDRAGETQYF. The CDR3 DNA reads as TGCAGTGCCTTCGACAGGGCGGGAGAGACCCAGTACTTC.

This clonotype was observed a handful of times. The V gene is TRBV7-2, the J gene TRBJ2-3, with D perhaps TRBD1 (5 bases). This CDR3 contains 14 residues. The germline V and J ends were trimmed by 5 bases and 0 bases, with 9 bases remaining between them. Germline V CDR1 and CDR2: SGHTA, FQGNSA. The CDR3 sequence: CASSRGHSTDTQYF. The CDR3 DNA reads as TGTGCCAGCAGCCGCGGACACAGCACAGATACGCAGTATTTT.

This clonotype showed up just a few times. The V gene is TRBV21-1, the J gene TRBJ2-1. TRBV21-1 is an annotated pseudogene. The CDR3 totals 18 residues. CDR3 sequence (DNA): TGTGCCAGCAGCCCCCGACAAACTTATCCAATCTCCTACAATGAGCAGTTCTTC. Its protein product is CASSPRQTYPISYNEQFF.

The sample holds a few counts of this clonotype. This chain links TRBV7-2 with TRBJ2-2, with D uncertain. The V end lost 2 bases, the J end lost 5 bases, and 9 bases lay between the germline ends. The V gene's germline CDR1 is SGHTA and CDR2 FQGNSA. This CDR3 is 14 amino acids long. The CDR3 protein is CASSLLLGTGELFF. The CDR3 DNA sequence: TGTGCCAGCAGCTTATTACTGGGGACCGGGGAGCTGTTTTTT.

This clonotype has more than one count but fewer than ten. V gene TRBV20-1 combines with J gene TRBJ2-1; unclear D gene. V dropped 6 bases and J dropped 4 bases, with 16 bases sitting between them. CDR1 and CDR2 (germline): DFQATT, SNEGSKA (reference sequence). The CDR3 is 14 amino acids. Here the CDR3 reads CSAMGRHAYNEQFF. The CDR3 DNA reads TGCAGTGCCATGGGTCGACACGCTTACAATGAGCAGTTCTTC.

The chain links TRBV5-5 to TRBJ1-2, with no clear D. In germline, CDR1 is SGHKS, CDR2 YYEKEE (reference sequence). V lost 0 bases to trimming and J lost 7 bases, with 13 bases between them. CDR3 length: 14 amino acids. CDR3 sequence reads: CASSLEGTMSGYTF. In DNA, the CDR3 is TGTGCCAGCAGCTTGGAGGGCACCATGAGTGGCTACACCTTC.

This clonotype appeared a few times. The CDR3 here is CASSTRDYNYEQYF. Here the CDR3 DNA reads TGTGCCAGCAGCACCCGGGACTATAATTACGAGCAGTACTTC. V usage is TRBV7-2 and J usage is TRBJ2-7, with 7 bases matching TRBD2. Germline assignment: CDR1 SGHTA and CDR2 FQGNSA. V gave up 5 bases and J gave up 4 bases; unmatched junction bases: 8. CDR3 length: 14 amino acids.

This clonotype occurred a few times. The gene calls are TRBV12-3 or TRBV12-4 and TRBJ1-1; D call uncertain. V lost 0 bases and J 4 bases, leaving 6 bases between the germline ends. The CDR3 is 13 residues long. CDR3 protein: CASSLADGTEAFF. CDR3 sequence (DNA): TGTGCCAGCAGTTTAGCGGACGGCACTGAAGCTTTCTTT.

The table lists this clonotype with a few counts. The chain joins TRBV7-8 to TRBJ2-7; D possibly corresponds to TRBD2 (6 bases). The V gene's germline CDR1 is SGHVS and CDR2 FQNEAQ. The CDR3 covers 14 residues. The germline V and J ends were trimmed by 2 bases and 6 bases, with 14 bases remaining between them. The CDR3 region has the DNA TGTGCCAGCAGCTTAACGGGGACTCGGGCCGAGCAGTACTTC. This translates into CASSLTGTRAEQYF.

V gene TRBV29-1 combines with J gene TRBJ2-3; D might be TRBD1 (6 bases). V lost 6 bases, J lost 2 bases, and 15 bases lay in between. From germline, CDR1 is SQVTM and CDR2 ANQGSEA. The CDR3 consists of 14 residues. The CDR3 protein is CSVGSGQITDTQYF. Here the CDR3 DNA reads TGCAGCGTCGGATCCGGACAGATCACAGATACGCAGTATTTT.

This clonotype was seen repeatedly, ten times or more. The J gene is TRBJ2-2, the V gene TRBV6-2 or TRBV6-3, with TRBD1 matching 8 bases. Germline V gives CDR1 MNHEY, CDR2 SVGEGT. J lost 4 bases, V lost 6 bases, and 13 bases had no gene match. The CDR3 is 17 amino acids. The CDR3 spells CASSPLRGQGGTGELFF. The CDR3 nucleotides are TGTGCCAGCAGCCCCTTGAGAGGACAGGGAGGCACCGGGGAGCTGTTTTTT.

This rearrangement joins TRBV5-1 to TRBJ2-1, with 12 positions matching TRBD2. Trimming cost V 4 bases and J 4 bases; bases outside gene matches: 6. The CDR3 spans 16 residues. The germline V gene has CDR1 SGHRS and CDR2 YFSETQ. CDR3 DNA sequence: TGCGCCAGCAGCGAGGTGGGACTAGCGGGTTACAATGAGCAGTTCTTC. Encoded protein: CASSEVGLAGYNEQFF.

V gene TRBV30 combines with J gene TRBJ2-3, with 9 bases lining up with TRBD2. Trimming took 2 bases from V and 4 from J; bases not matched to a gene: 4. The V gene's germline CDR1 is GTSNPN and CDR2 SVGIG (reference sequence). The CDR3 consists of 14 residues. CDR3 protein: CAWSHAGGADTQYF. The CDR3 DNA reads as TGTGCCTGGAGTCACGCGGGAGGGGCAGATACGCAGTATTTT.

This clonotype appeared a single time. The chain recombines TRBV20-1 with TRBJ2-5; TRBD1 matches 7 bases. The V and J ends lost 6 bases and 6 bases, in that order; junction bases with no gene match: 7. The CDR3 sequence is 12 residues long. Germline V CDR1 and CDR2: DFQATT, SNEGSKA (reference sequence). In DNA form, the CDR3 reads TGCAGTGCCCGGATAGGGGGCCAGACCCAGTACTTC. Its translation: CSARIGGQTQYF.

Only a few counts were recorded for this clonotype. V gene TRBV12-3 or TRBV12-4 combines with J gene TRBJ1-1; 7 nucleotides align to TRBD1. CDR3 length equals 14 residues. J gave up 6 bases and V 6 bases, and 10 bases lay outside the gene matches. CDR3 in amino acids: CASSYGQVGAEAFF. DNA of the CDR3: TGTGCCAGCAGCTACGGACAGGTCGGGGCTGAAGCTTTCTTT.

This clonotype was seen more than once but under ten times. The chain has TRBV29-1 and TRBJ1-1, with D tentatively TRBD1 (5 bases). The CDR3 loop spans 13 amino acids. Trimming took 6 bases from V and 8 from J, leaving 19 bases between them. The V gene's germline CDR1 is SQVTM and CDR2 ANQGSEA. CDR3 amino acids: CSVATDMAGEAFF. CDR3 DNA sequence: TGCAGCGTGGCAACAGACATGGCAGGGGAAGCTTTCTTT.

The gene calls are TRBV12-3 or TRBV12-4 and TRBJ1-4, with D hard to call. The germline V and J ends were trimmed by 6 bases and 0 bases, with 11 bases remaining between them. The CDR3 sequence is 15 residues long. In DNA, the CDR3 is TGTGCCAGCAGGCTCCTGTCAGCAACTAATGAAAAACTGTTTTTT. Encoded protein: CASRLLSATNEKLFF.

This clonotype was detected only a few times. The V and J genes are TRBV12-3 or TRBV12-4 and TRBJ2-7, with TRBD1 matching 7 bases. The J segment lost 3 bases and the V segment lost 3 bases, leaving 5 bases of the junction unmatched. CDR3 length: 14 amino acids. CDR3 sequence: CASSFPGQFYEQYF. The CDR3 region has the DNA TGTGCCAGCAGTTTCCCGGGACAGTTCTACGAGCAGTACTTC.

This clonotype was seen only a few times. The gene calls are TRBV6-6 and TRBJ1-1; D is uncertain. Germline V lookup: CDR1 MNHNY, CDR2 SVGAGI (reference sequence). The CDR3 loop spans 13 amino acids. The V gene lost 7 bases and the J gene lost 0 bases, with 9 bases spanning the gap. CDR3 sequence: CASNIGMNTEAFF. CDR3 in DNA: TGTGCCAGCAATATAGGAATGAACACTGAAGCTTTCTTT.

There are a few counts of this clonotype. The genes are TRBV20-1 and TRBJ2-3; 8 bases map to TRBD2. The V segment lost 4 bases and the J segment 0 bases; nucleotides outside the gene matches: 3. This CDR3 has 14 amino acids. Germline V gene sequence: CDR1 DFQATT, CDR2 SNEGSKA (reference sequence). This chain's CDR3 is CSATLAESTDTQYF. The CDR3 region has the DNA TGCAGTGCTACACTAGCGGAAAGCACAGATACGCAGTATTTT.

The chain couples TRBV20-1 to TRBJ1-2, with D possibly TRBD1 on 5 matching bases. The V gene lost 4 bases and the J gene lost 4 bases, with 10 bases spanning the gap. Germline V CDR1 and CDR2: DFQATT, SNEGSKA (reference sequence). The length of the CDR3 is 12 residues. This CDR3 is CSATREIYGYTF. In DNA form, the CDR3 reads TGCAGTGCTACCAGGGAGATCTATGGCTACACCTTC.

The chain uses TRBV15 and TRBJ2-5; D remains unclear. V lost 0 bases, J lost 5 bases, and 4 bases lay in between. This CDR3 spans 12 amino acids. CDR1 and CDR2 (germline): LNHNV, YYDKDF (reference sequence). The CDR3 sequence: CATSRDSETQYF. DNA of the CDR3: TGTGCCACCAGCAGAGATTCGGAGACCCAGTACTTC.

This clonotype was picked up many times. This chain connects TRBV12-3 or TRBV12-4 to TRBJ2-7; D gene unclear. Trimming removed 2 bases at V and 12 bases at J, with 14 bases between. There are 12 residues in the CDR3. The CDR3 nucleotides are TGTGCCAGCAGTTTACGGTGGGGTACATTGTACTTC. Translation: CASSLRWGTLYF.

In DNA form, the CDR3 reads TGTGCCAGCACAGGCGAGGGTTCAAACATTCAGTACTTC. Its protein product is CASTGEGSNIQYF. V is TRBV6-6 and J is TRBJ2-4, with D possibly matching TRBD2 (5 bases). CDR1 is MNHNY and CDR2 is SVGAGI in the germline V gene (reference sequence). V lost 7 bases and J lost 6, with 13 bases in between. The CDR3 is made up of 13 amino acids.